The next 20 T cell receptor beta chains were all read from a single sample in a study of blood T cells in healthy people across ages (dated by TCRdb to the mid-2010s). The library was generated by 5' RACE. Sequencing was carried out with an Illumina HiSeq 2500. A second 7 to 11 cycle PCR used a sample-barcoded 5' primer and a J-beta primer mix. TCRdb trimmed the raw reads at Q25, called clones with MiXCR and kept productive beta chains. CDR3 protein sequences are deduplicated, and each keeps its most common genes and DNA. Here the sample has some 900,000 distinct CDR3 sequences; 29% occur a single time. Roughly 17% of the sample belongs to the ten largest clones. Sequenced sample: blood. All receptors come from a woman of 80 years or more in good health.

This clonotype was picked up many times. This CDR3 is CASKQGDYNSPLHF. CDR3 DNA: TGTGCCAGCAAACAAGGCGATTATAATTCACCCCTCCACTTT. V is TRBV6-6 and J is TRBJ1-6, with D unresolved. The CDR3 runs to 14 residues. Germline V CDR1 and CDR2: MNHNY, SVGAGI (reference sequence). Trimming removed 7 bases at V and 4 bases at J, with 11 bases between.

This clonotype was picked up many times. J is TRBJ1-4 and V is TRBV7-9; TRBD1 agrees at 9 bases. Trimming removed 6 bases from V and 4 bases from J; junction bases left unmatched: 3. This CDR3 is built from 14 residues. Looked up from germline, CDR1 is SEHNR and CDR2 is FQNEAQ (reference sequence). CDR3 sequence reads: CASRTGQGNEKLFF. The CDR3 nucleotides read TGTGCCAGCAGAACGGGACAGGGTAATGAAAAACTGTTTTTT.

The chain is built from TRBV18 and TRBJ2-7; D is possibly TRBD2 (5 bases). Germline loops: CDR1 KGHSH, CDR2 LQKENI. Trimming removed 4 bases at V and 6 bases at J, with 13 bases between. CDR3 length equals 13 residues. Here the CDR3 reads CASSQGRRGEQYF. CDR3 DNA sequence: TGTGCCAGCTCACAAGGACGTCGGGGCGAGCAGTACTTC.

This chain joins TRBV20-1 and TRBJ2-1; TRBD2 matches 8 bases. Germline values: CDR1 DFQATT, CDR2 SNEGSKA (reference sequence). This CDR3 spans 18 amino acids. Trimming took 2 bases from V and 13 from J; bases not matched to a gene: 25. The CDR3 reads CSARSTLPFGGALETQFF. CDR3 sequence (DNA): TGCAGTGCTAGATCCACCCTCCCATTCGGGGGGGCCTTAGAGACCCAGTTCTTC.

This clonotype has at least ten counts. The V and J genes are TRBV5-1 and TRBJ2-1; TRBD2 agrees at 10 bases. The CDR3 spans 15 residues. The V gene end was trimmed by 2 bases and the J gene end by 2 bases; junction bases not matched to a gene: 1. Germline lookup yields CDR1 SGHRS and CDR2 YFSETQ. The CDR3 nucleotides are TGCGCCAGCAGCTTTACTAGCGGGGCCTACAATGAGCAGTTCTTC. This sequence encodes CASSFTSGAYNEQFF.

This clonotype was counted ten times or more. The gene calls are TRBV20-1 and TRBJ2-3, with TRBD2 matching over 10 bases. The CDR3 runs to 17 residues. The germline V gene encodes CDR1 DFQATT and CDR2 SNEGSKA (reference sequence). Trimming cost V 0 bases and J 5 bases; bases outside gene matches: 11. The CDR3 loop is CSARDRLAGAFGDTQYF. The CDR3 bases are TGCAGTGCTAGAGATCGTCTAGCGGGGGCCTTCGGAGATACGCAGTATTTT.

This clonotype came up many times. The chain carries TRBV6-2 or TRBV6-3 and TRBJ2-7, with TRBD2 matching 12 bases. CDR1 is MNHEY and CDR2 is SVGEGT in the germline V gene. The junction had 7 bases not matched to a gene; V was cut back by 6 bases and J by 7 bases. The CDR3 is 14 residues long. The CDR3 DNA is TGTGCCAGCAGACGACTAGCGGGGGTGGTTGAGCAGTACTTC. Translating it yields CASRRLAGVVEQYF.

This clonotype turned up a few times. A read error is possible here, since a much larger clone lies one base away. CDR3 in amino acids: CASSQDRPAGEETQYF. CDR3 DNA: TGCGCCAGCAGCCAAGATCGCCCAGCGGGGGAAGAGACCCAGTACTTC. The rearrangement joins TRBV4-3 to TRBJ2-5; 8 nucleotides agree with TRBD2. This CDR3 comprises 16 residues. J lost 3 bases, V lost 0 bases, and 6 bases had no gene match. Germline loops: CDR1 LGHNA, CDR2 YSLEER.

In this sample, this clonotype turned up many times. The chain links TRBV6-5 to TRBJ1-6; no clear D. Trimming took 0 bases from V and 7 from J, leaving 16 bases between them. There are 17 residues in the CDR3. Per the germline V gene, CDR1 is MNHEY and CDR2 is SVGAGI. CDR3 region: CASSYSNLEAANSPLHF. The CDR3, as DNA: TGTGCCAGCAGTTACTCGAATCTGGAGGCCGCCAATTCACCCCTCCACTTT.

Details on this clonotype: A read error may explain this, as a much larger clone is one base away. This rearrangement joins TRBV27 to TRBJ2-5; 10 positions match TRBD2. The V gene's germline CDR1 is MNHEY and CDR2 SMNVEV (reference sequence). The CDR3 contains 17 residues. Losses at the gene ends were 0 bases for V and 5 bases for J; bases not matched to a gene: 9. This CDR3 reads CASSLSPGASGGETQYF. The CDR3, as DNA: TGTGCCAGCAGTTTATCGCCCGGGGCTAGCGGGGGTGAGACCCAGTACTTC.

This clonotype was recorded many times. The CDR3 nucleotides read TGTGCCACCAGTGATCCCGGACAGGGGCCAAGTAATGAGCAGTTCTTC. Protein: CATSDPGQGPSNEQFF. The chain employs TRBV24-1 and TRBJ2-1, with 9 bases identical to TRBD1. This CDR3 region has 16 residues. The V gene's germline CDR1 is KGHDR and CDR2 SFDVKD. V lost 3 bases, J lost 7 bases, and 9 bases stayed unmatched.

Of note for this clonotype: This may come from a read error, since a much larger clone is one base off. The chain combines TRBV12-3 or TRBV12-4 with TRBJ2-3; D might be TRBD1 (6 bases). This CDR3 region has 14 residues. As DNA, the CDR3 is TGTGCCAGCAGCCTTCGGGACAACACAGATGCGCAGTATTTT. Translating it yields CASSLRDNTDAQYF.

The chain couples TRBV29-1 to TRBJ2-7, with a possible D match to TRBD1 (6 bases). Trimming removed 4 bases from V and 4 bases from J, with 17 bases in between. CDR3 length: 14 amino acids. Germline loops: CDR1 SQVTM, CDR2 ANQGSEA. The CDR3 nucleotides read TGCAGCGTTGCTCCCGCAGGGGCAGGGTACGAGCAGTACTTC. Translating it yields CSVAPAGAGYEQYF.

The table lists this clonotype with many counts. This chain joins TRBV6-2 or TRBV6-3 and TRBJ1-6; 7 positions agree with TRBD1. Germline V gene sequence: CDR1 MNHEY, CDR2 SVGEGT. The ends lost 7 bases at V and 7 bases at J; junction bases unmatched: 7. The CDR3 extends over 14 amino acids. In nucleotides, the CDR3 is TGTGCCAGCACTTTTGGGACAGCCAATTCACCCCTCCACTTT. Amino acids: CASTFGTANSPLHF.

The chain joins TRBV7-2 to TRBJ1-3; 7 bases match TRBD1. CDR1 is SGHTA, CDR2 FQGNSA, per germline. V lost 4 bases to trimming and J lost 2 bases; unmatched junction nucleotides: 8. CDR3 length: 16 residues. The CDR3 is CASSSDRVSPGNTIYF. The CDR3 DNA reads TGTGCCAGCAGCTCTGACAGGGTTAGCCCTGGAAACACCATATATTTT.

This clonotype was observed many times. This rearrangement joins TRBV11-2 to TRBJ2-5, with a tentative D call TRBD2 (5 bases). Trimming cost V 3 bases and J 5 bases, with 13 bases left between them. Per the germline V gene, CDR1 is SGHAT and CDR2 is FQNNGV. This CDR3 comprises 14 residues. CDR3 bases: TGTGCCAGCAGCTTCCCGGACCGAGGGGAGACCCAGTACTTC. This gives the protein CASSFPDRGETQYF.

As to this clonotype: This may be a read error, as it is one base from a much larger clone. This chain uses TRBV27 with TRBJ2-1; no clear D gene. The CDR3 contains 12 residues. From germline, CDR1 is MNHEY and CDR2 SMNVEV (reference sequence). The CDR3 loop reads CASSRVYNEQCF. The CDR3 DNA reads TGTGCCAGCAGCCGGGTTTACAATGAGCAGTGCTTC.

This clonotype was seen ten or more times. The gene calls are TRBV2 and TRBJ2-3, with D perhaps TRBD2 (6 bases). Germline V gene lookup returns CDR1 SNHLY and CDR2 FYNNEI. CDR3 length equals 13 residues. Trimming pared 6 bases from V and 6 bases from J, leaving 13 bases between. In nucleotides, the CDR3 is TGTGCCAGCAGGAGGGACTCCGGGGATACGCAGTATTTT. This gives the protein CASRRDSGDTQYF. Looking up the rest from reference TRBV2 and TRBJ2-3 gives the full variable domain: EPEVTQTPSHQVTQMGQEVILRCVPISNHLYFYWYRQILGQKVEFLVSFYNNEISEKSEIFDDQFSVERPDGSNFTLKIRSTKLEDSAMYFCASRRDSGDTQYFGPGTRLTVL.

The CDR3 nucleotides read TGTGCCAGCAGCTTAATAAGTCGAGGTCGCTACGAGCAGTACTTC. This encodes CASSLISRGRYEQYF. The rearrangement links TRBV7-2 to TRBJ2-7; no firm D call. V was clipped by 2 bases and J by 3 bases, with 14 bases between them. CDR3 length: 15 amino acids. CDR1 is SGHTA, CDR2 FQGNSA, per germline.

A remark on this clonotype: This may arise from a read error, as a much more abundant clone is one base away. This is likely a read error, given that the CDR3 carries no conserved phenylalanine or tryptophan at its end. The chain is built from TRBV5-1 and TRBJ2-3; tentative D call: TRBD1 (6 bases). CDR1 and CDR2 (germline): SGHRS, YFSETQ. This CDR3 is built from 14 residues. The V end was cut by 3 bases, the J end by 2 bases, with 10 bases between. The CDR3, as DNA: TGCGCCAGCAGCTCCAGACAGGCCACAGATACGCAGTATTGT. Translation: CASSSRQATDTQYC.